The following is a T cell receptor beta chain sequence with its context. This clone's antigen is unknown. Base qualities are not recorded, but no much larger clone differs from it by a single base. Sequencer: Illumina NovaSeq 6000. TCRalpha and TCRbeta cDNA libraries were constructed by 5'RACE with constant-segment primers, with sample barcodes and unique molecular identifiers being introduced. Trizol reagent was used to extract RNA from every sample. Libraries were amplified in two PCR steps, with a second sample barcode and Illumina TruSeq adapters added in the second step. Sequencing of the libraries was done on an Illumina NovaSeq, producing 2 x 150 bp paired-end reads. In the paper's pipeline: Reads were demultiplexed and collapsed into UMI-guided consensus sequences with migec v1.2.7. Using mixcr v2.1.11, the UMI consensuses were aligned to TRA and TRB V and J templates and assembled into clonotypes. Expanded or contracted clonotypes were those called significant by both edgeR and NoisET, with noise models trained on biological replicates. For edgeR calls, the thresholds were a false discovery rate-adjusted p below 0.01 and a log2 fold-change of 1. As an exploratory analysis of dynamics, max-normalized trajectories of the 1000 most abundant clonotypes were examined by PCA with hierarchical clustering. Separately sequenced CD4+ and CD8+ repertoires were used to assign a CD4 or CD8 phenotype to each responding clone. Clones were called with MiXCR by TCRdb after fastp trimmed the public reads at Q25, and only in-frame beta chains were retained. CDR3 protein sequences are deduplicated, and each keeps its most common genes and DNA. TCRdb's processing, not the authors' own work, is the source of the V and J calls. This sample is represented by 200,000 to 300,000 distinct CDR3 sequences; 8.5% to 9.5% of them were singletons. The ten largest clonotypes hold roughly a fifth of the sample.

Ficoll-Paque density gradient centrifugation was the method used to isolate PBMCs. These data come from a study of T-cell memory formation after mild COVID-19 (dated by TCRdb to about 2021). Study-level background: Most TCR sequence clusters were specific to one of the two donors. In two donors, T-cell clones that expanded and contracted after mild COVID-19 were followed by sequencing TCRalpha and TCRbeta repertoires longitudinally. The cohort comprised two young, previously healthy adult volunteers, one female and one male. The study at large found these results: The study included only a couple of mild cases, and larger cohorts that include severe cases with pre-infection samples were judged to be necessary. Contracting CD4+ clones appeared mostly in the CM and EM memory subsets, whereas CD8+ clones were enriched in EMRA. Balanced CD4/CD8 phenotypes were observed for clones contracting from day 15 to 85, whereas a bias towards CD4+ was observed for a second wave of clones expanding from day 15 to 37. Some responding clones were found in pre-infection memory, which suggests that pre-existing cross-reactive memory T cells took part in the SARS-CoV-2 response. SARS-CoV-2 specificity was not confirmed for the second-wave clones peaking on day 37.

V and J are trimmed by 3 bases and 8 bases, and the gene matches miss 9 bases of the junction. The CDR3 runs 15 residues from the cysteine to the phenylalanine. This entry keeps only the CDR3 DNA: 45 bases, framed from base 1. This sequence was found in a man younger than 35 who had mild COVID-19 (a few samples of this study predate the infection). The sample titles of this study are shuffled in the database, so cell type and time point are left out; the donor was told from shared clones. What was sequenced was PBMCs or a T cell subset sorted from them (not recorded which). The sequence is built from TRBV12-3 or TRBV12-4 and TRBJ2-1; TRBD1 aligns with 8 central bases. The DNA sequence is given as TGTGCCAGCAGTTTGCCGCAGGGGGCGCTCCATGAGCAGTTCTTC. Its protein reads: CASSLPQGALHEQFF.